The 10 T cell receptor beta chains presented below share a single source sample, sequenced in a study of blood T cell repertoires in COVID-19. Clones were sequenced by immunoSEQ multiplex PCR, and TCRdb holds only the in-frame ones, with some missing. Among 150,000 to 200,000 clones listed, 75% to 85% were seen once. The sequencing sample was made of PBMCs or T cells enriched from blood (not recorded which). The receptors were sampled from a man aged 50-59 years who had recovered from COVID-19.

The sample holds many counts of this clone. This chain connects TRBV21-1 to TRBJ2-7; the tabulated D call, TRBD1, remains unverified against the DNA. TRBV21-1 represents a pseudogene. This CDR3 contains 14 residues. The CDR3 nucleotides read TGTGCCAGCAGCGGCCGGGACAGCGACTACGAGCAGTACTTC. Its translation is CASSGRDSDYEQYF.

The V call is TRBV29-1, the J call TRBJ2-3; 8 bases align to TRBD2. Losses at the gene ends were 3 bases for V and 1 base for J; bases not matched to a gene: 24. Germline-derived CDR1 and CDR2 are SQVTM and ANQGSEA. CDR3 size: 21 residues. CDR3 sequence (DNA): TGCAGCGTTGATGTTCTTGGCAGGGCTCCGGGGGGGACTCCTCGCACAGATACGCAGTATTTT. Protein sequence: CSVDVLGRAPGGTPRTDTQYF.

This rearrangement joins TRBV27 to TRBJ2-7; 10 bases are shared with TRBD1. The V segment lost 2 bases and the J segment 6 bases; nucleotides outside the gene matches: 10. Germline V gene data show CDR1 as MNHEY and CDR2 as SMNVEV (reference sequence). CDR3 size: 16 residues. This CDR3 is CASSLEEGTGVVEQYF. The CDR3 DNA reads TGTGCCAGCAGTTTAGAGGAGGGGACAGGGGTAGTCGAGCAGTACTTC.

This clone was detected only a few times. This chain uses TRBV5-1 with TRBJ1-1; weak D call: TRBD1 (6 bases). The CDR3 loop spans 16 amino acids. Germline values: CDR1 SGHRS, CDR2 YFSETQ. V was trimmed by 7 bases and J by 3 bases, leaving 22 bases between them. CDR3 in amino acids: CASGPQGGKVDTEAFF. In nucleotides, the CDR3 is TGCGCCAGCGGCCCACAGGGAGGGAAGGTGGACACTGAAGCTTTCTTT.

On this clone itself: Other DNA sequences in this sample translate to the same CDR3. The chain has TRBV23-1 and TRBJ1-5, with D perhaps matching TRBD1 (5 bases). TRBV23-1 is noted as an ORF with a role that remains uncertain. CDR3 length equals 13 residues. Trimming pared 7 bases from V and 5 bases from J, leaving 12 bases between. Here the CDR3 reads CASNTGVHQPQHF. The DNA of the CDR3 is TGCGCCAGCAATACGGGGGTTCATCAGCCCCAGCATTTT.

V is TRBV20-1 and J is TRBJ1-1, with a weak D call TRBD1 (6 bases). Trimming took 3 bases from V and 5 from J, leaving 16 bases between them. Germline V gives CDR1 DFQATT, CDR2 SNEGSKA (reference sequence). The CDR3 is 14 residues long. CDR3 residues: CSASLGGRDTEAFF. CDR3 sequence (DNA): TGCAGTGCTAGTCTAGGGGGAAGAGATACTGAAGCTTTCTTT.

The chain combines TRBV6-1 with TRBJ1-5; D is perhaps TRBD1 (5 bases). Germline V gene sequence: CDR1 MNHNS, CDR2 SASEGT. Trimming removed 3 bases at V and 11 bases at J, with 8 bases between. CDR3 length equals 11 residues. In DNA, the CDR3 is TGTGCCAGCAGTGACAGGGTTTCCCAGCATTTT. This codes for CASSDRVSQHF.

V is TRBV4-1 and J is TRBJ2-2; TRBD1 matches 12 bases. With 4 bases clipped from V and 6 bases from J, the junction kept 3 bases outside the gene matches. The CDR3 has 15 amino acids. CDR1 and CDR2 (germline): MGHRA, YSYEKL. CDR3 region: CASSRDRGRAGELFF. The DNA for the CDR3 is TGCGCCAGCAGCCGGGACAGGGGGCGGGCCGGGGAGCTGTTTTTT.

This sequence joins TRBV4-2 and TRBJ2-7; 10 nucleotides match TRBD2. J lost 2 bases, V lost 0 bases, and 7 bases had no gene match. CDR3 length equals 17 residues. Germline CDR1 is LGHNA and CDR2 is YNFKEQ. The CDR3 region has the DNA TGTGCCAGCAGCCAAGATCCTACTAGCGGGGCAGCCTACGAGCAGTACTTC. Its translation: CASSQDPTSGAAYEQYF.

This rearrangement joins TRBV28 to TRBJ2-6; the D is unclear. There are 13 residues in the CDR3. The germline V gene has CDR1 MDHEN and CDR2 SYDVKM. V shed 7 bases and J shed 0 bases, with 4 bases lying between them. The CDR3 bases are TGTGCCAGCACCCGCTCTGGGGCCAACGTCCTGACTTTC. Its translation is CASTRSGANVLTF.